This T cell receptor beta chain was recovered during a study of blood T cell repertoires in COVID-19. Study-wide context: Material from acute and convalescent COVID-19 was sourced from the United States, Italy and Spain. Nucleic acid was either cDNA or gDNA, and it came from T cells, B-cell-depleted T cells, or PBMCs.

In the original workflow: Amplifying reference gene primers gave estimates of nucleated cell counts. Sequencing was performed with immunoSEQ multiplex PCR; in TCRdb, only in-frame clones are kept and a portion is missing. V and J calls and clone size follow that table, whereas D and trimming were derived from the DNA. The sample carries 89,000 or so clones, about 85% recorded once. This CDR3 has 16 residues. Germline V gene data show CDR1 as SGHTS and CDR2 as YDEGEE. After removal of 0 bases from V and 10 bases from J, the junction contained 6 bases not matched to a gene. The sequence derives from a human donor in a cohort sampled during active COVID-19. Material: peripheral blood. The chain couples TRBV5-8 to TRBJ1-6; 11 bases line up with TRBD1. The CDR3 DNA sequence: TGTGCCAGCAGCTTGGCCGGGACAGGGGGGGGATCACCCCTCCACTTT. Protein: CASSLAGTGGGSPLHF.